Listed below are T cell receptor beta chains from one sample, sequenced in a study of OX40 agonist ivuxolimab in advanced cancers. TCRdb keeps only in-frame clones here, not all; method: immunoSEQ multiplex PCR. This sample yields 85,000 to 100,000 clones, of which roughly 94% are seen a single time; roughly 0.17% belongs to the top ten. Sequencing used CD4+ or CD8+ T cells sorted from blood, obtained in a trial of the OX40 agonist ivuxolimab. These receptor sequences come from an adult with an advanced solid tumor such as melanoma, head and neck, liver or kidney cancer. CDR3s leave out the opening cysteine and the closing phenylalanine or tryptophan.

J,V,CDR3
TRBJ1-2,TRBV6-5,ASSYRAGGFGYT
TRBJ1-1,TRBV5-6,ASSSTPSPMNTEAF
TRBJ2-3,TRBV9,ASSAAPGTGGTDTQY
TRBJ2-3,TRBV9,ASRRTVTDTQY
TRBJ2-3,TRBV4-2,ASSQTYAGPTDTQY
TRBJ2-1,TRBV5-1,ASSPGLAGGPGYEQF
TRBJ1-4,TRBV18,ASSPRTVGPNEKLF
TRBJ1-2,TRBV7-2,ASTTVEKTGGYT
TRBJ1-1,TRBV23-1,ASSQTPPLRNTEAF
NA,TRBV11-3,ASSLRTGTHYEQY
TRBJ1-5,TRBV11-2,ASSLAQNSNQPQH
TRBJ2-3,TRBV5-1,ASSPGGAGTTDTQY
TRBJ2-3,TRBV29-1,SVEERSTDTQY
TRBJ2-5,TRBV9,ASSATPSGGARETQY
TRBJ2-1,TRBV7-9,ASTTRGTGSNEQF
TRBJ2-3,TRBV10-2,ASSDWGFGADTQY
TRBJ1-5,TRBV19,ASSMQAQPQH
TRBJ2-7,TRBV5-1,ASSLYRGLSYEQY
TRBJ1-2,TRBV11-3,ASSLSQGLAGYT